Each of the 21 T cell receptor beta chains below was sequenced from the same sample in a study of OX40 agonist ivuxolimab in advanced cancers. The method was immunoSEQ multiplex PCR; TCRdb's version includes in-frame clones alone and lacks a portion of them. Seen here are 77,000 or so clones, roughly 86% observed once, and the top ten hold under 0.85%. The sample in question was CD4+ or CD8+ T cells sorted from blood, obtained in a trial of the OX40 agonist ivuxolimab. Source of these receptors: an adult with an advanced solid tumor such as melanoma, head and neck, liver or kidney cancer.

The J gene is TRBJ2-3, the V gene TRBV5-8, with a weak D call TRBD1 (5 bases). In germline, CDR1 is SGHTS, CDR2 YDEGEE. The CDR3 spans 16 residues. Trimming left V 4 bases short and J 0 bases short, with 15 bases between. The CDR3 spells CASSPAAGSSTDTQYF. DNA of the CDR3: TGTGCCAGCAGCCCGGCGGCAGGGTCTAGCACAGATACGCAGTATTTT.

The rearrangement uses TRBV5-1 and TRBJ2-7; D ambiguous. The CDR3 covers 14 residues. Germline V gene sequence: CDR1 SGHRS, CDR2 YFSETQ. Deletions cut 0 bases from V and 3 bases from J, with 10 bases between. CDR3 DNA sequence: TGCGCCAGCAGCTTGGACACTGACAACTACGAGCAGTACTTC. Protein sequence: CASSLDTDNYEQYF.

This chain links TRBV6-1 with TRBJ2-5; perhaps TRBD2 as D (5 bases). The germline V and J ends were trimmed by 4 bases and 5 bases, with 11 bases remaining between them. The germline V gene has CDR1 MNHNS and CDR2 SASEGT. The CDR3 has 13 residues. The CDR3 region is CASSGASLETQYF. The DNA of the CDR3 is TGTGCCAGCAGTGGGGCTAGCTTGGAGACCCAGTACTTC.

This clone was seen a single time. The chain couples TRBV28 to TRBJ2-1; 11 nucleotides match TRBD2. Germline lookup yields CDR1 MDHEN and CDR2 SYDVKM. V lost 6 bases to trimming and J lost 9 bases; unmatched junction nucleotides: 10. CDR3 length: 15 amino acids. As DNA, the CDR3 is TGTGCCAGCAGCTACTCTAGCGGGGGGCGGGGTGAGCAGTTCTTC. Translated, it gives CASSYSSGGRGEQFF. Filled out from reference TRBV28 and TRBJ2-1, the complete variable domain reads DVKVTQSSRYLVKRTGEKVFLECVQDMDHENMFWYRQDPGLGLRLIYFSYDVKMKEKGDIPEGYSVSREKKERFSLILESASTNQTSMYLCASSYSSGGRGEQFFGPGTRLTVL.

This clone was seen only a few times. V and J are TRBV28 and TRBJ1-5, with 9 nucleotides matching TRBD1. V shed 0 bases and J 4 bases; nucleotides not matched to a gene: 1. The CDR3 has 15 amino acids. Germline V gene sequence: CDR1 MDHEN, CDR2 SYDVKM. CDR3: CASSLWTGGNQPQHF. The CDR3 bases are TGTGCCAGCAGTTTATGGACAGGGGGAAATCAGCCCCAGCATTTT.

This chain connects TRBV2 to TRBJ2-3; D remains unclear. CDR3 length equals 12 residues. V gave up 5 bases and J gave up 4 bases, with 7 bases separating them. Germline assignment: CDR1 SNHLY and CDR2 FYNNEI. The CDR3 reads CASSLGSDTQYF. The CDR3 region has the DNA TGTGCCAGCAGTTTGGGGTCAGATACGCAGTATTTT.

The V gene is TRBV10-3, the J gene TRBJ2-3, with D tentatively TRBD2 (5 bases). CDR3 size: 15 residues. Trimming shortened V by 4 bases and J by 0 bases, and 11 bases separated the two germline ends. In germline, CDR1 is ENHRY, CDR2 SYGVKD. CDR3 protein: CAISADRTSTDTQYF. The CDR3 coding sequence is TGTGCCATCAGTGCGGACCGGACTAGCACAGATACGCAGTATTTT.

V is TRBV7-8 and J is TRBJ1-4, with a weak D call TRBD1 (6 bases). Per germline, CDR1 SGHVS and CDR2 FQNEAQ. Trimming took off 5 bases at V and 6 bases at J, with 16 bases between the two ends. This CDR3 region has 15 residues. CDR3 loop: CASSPMSGADEKLFF. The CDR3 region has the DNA TGTGCCAGCAGCCCGATGTCAGGGGCGGATGAAAAACTGTTTTTT.

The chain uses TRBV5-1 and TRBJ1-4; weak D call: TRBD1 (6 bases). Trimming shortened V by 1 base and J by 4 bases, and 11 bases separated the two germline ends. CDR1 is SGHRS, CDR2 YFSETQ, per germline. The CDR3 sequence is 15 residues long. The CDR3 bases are TGCGCCAGCAGCTTGAGGACAGCAGATAATGAAAAACTGTTTTTT. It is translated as CASSLRTADNEKLFF.

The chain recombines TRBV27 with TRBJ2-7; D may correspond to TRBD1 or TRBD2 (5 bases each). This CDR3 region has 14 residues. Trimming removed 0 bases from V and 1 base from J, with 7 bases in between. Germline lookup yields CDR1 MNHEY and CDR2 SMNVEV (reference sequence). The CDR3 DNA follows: TGTGCCAGCAGTTTATCTGGGGGATCCTACGAGCAGTACTTC. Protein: CASSLSGGSYEQYF.

For the CDR3, the DNA is TGTGCCAGCAGTGAAGCGGGACTAGGAGCTGAGCAGTTCTTC. Residues: CASSEAGLGAEQFF. The chain employs TRBV6-1 and TRBJ2-1, with 8 bases aligning to TRBD2. CDR1 and CDR2 (germline): MNHNS, SASEGT. V dropped 0 bases and J dropped 9; count of bases not matched to a gene: 4. This CDR3 has 14 amino acids.

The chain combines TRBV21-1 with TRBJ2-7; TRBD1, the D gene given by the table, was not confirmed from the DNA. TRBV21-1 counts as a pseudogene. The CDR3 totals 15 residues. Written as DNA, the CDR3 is TGTGCCAGCAGCAAAGTCCAGACAGGGCTATACGAGCAGTACTTC. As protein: CASSKVQTGLYEQYF.

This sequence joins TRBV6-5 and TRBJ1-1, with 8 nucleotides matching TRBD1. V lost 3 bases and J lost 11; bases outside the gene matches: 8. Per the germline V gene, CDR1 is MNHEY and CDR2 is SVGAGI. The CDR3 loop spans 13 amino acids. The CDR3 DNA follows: TGTGCCAGCAGTTATCCAGGGGGCGCGGAGGCTTTCTTT. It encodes CASSYPGGAEAFF.

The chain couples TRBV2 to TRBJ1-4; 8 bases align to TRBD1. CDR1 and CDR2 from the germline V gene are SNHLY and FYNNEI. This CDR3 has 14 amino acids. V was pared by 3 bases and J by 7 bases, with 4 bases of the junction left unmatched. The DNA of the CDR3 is TGTGCCAGCAGTGAGACAGGGGCCCCTGAAAAACTGTTTTTT. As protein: CASSETGAPEKLFF.

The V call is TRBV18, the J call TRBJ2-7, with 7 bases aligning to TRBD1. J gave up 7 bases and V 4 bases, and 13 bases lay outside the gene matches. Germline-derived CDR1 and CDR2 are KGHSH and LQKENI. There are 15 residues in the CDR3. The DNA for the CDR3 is TGTGCCAGCTCACGGTCCGGACAGGCCGGATTAGAGCAGTACTTC. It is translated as CASSRSGQAGLEQYF.

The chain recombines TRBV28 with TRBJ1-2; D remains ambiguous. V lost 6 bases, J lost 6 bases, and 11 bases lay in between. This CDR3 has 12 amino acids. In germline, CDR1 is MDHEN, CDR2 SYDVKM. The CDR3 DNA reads TGTGCCAGCAGCCAACCCCCCCATGGCTACACCTTC. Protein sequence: CASSQPPHGYTF.

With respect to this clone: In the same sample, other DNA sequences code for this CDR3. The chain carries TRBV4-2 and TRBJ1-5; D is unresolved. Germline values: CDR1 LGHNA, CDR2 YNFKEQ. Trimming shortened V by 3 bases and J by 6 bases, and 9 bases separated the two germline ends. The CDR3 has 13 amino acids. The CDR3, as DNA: TGTGCCAGCAGCCAGGATAGAGCTCAGCCCCAGCATTTT. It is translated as CASSQDRAQPQHF.

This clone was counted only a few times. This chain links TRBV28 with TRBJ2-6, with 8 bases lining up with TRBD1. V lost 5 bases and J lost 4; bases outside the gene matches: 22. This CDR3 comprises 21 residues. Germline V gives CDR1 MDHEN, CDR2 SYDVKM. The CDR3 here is CASSNRWTGTKNTYGANVLTF. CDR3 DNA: TGTGCCAGCAGTAACCGATGGACAGGGACAAAAAACACTTACGGGGCCAACGTCCTGACTTTC. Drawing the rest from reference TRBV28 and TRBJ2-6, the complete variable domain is DVKVTQSSRYLVKRTGEKVFLECVQDMDHENMFWYRQDPGLGLRLIYFSYDVKMKEKGDIPEGYSVSREKKERFSLILESASTNQTSMYLCASSNRWTGTKNTYGANVLTFGAGSRLTVL.

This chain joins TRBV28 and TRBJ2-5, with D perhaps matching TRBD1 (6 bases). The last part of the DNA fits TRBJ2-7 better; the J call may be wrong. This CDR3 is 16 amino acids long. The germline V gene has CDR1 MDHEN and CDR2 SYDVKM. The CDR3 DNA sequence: TGTGCCAGCAGTTTACCCGGACAGTACGTGGGGTACGAGCAGTACTTC. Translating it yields CASSLPGQYVGYEQYF.

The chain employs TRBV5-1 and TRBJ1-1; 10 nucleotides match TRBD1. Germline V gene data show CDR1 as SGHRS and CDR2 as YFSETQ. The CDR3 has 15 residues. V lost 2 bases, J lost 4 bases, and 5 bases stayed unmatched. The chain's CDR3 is CASSFRTGGSTEAFF. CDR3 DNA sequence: TGCGCCAGCAGCTTCCGGACAGGGGGGAGCACTGAAGCTTTCTTT.

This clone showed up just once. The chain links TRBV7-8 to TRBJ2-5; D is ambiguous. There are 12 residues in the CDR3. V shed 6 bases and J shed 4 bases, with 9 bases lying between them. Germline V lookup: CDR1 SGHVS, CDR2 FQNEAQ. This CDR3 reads CASSLRGETQYF. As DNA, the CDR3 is TGTGCCAGCAGTCTTAGAGGAGAGACCCAGTACTTC.